Sequencing of this T cell receptor (beta chain) was carried out in a study of blood T cell repertoires in COVID-19. At the level of the study: Some COVID-19 samples were acute and others convalescent; all came from the United States, Italy and Spain. The cDNA or gDNA used as material had been derived from T cells, B-cell-depleted T cells, or PBMCs.

This CDR3 has 15 residues. Germline CDR1 is SEHNR and CDR2 is FQNEAQ (reference sequence). V trimming: 5 bases; J trimming: 8 bases; junction bases outside the gene matches: 14. Method: immunoSEQ multiplex PCR; TCRdb's copy keeps in-frame clones and lacks some. The data show over 450,000 clones, about 91% seen once. Seattle researchers signed up patients amid active infection and tracked them longitudinally. The sequence was collected from a man younger than 30 with COVID-19, enrolled during active disease. The chain carries TRBV7-9 and TRBJ1-2; 7 positions match TRBD1. Sequencing was done on a sample of peripheral blood. The CDR3 DNA reads TGTGCCAGCAGCGACCCCGGGACAGCGACGGCCGGCTACACCTTC. Protein: CASSDPGTATAGYTF.